A single sample gave rise to the 8 T cell receptor beta chains below, sequenced in a study of shared clonotypes between healthy human individuals. CD45RO-negative CD8 cells positively selected for CCR7 made up the naive population, which excluded terminally differentiated effector memory CD45RA+ cells. The assay was immunoSEQ multiplex PCR, and TCRdb's table has in-frame clones only and misses some. The table includes about 2 million clones, 85% to 95% detected once. The sample taken for sequencing was naive CD8+ T cells sorted from blood. The receptors shown here come from a man aged 18 to 29 in good health.

This chain's CDR3 is CASSVSGSVGETQYF. The CDR3 DNA reads TGTGCCAGCAGCGTAAGCGGGAGTGTAGGAGAGACCCAGTACTTC. The chain recombines TRBV9 with TRBJ2-5, with 8 bases identical to TRBD2. CDR1 is SGDLS, CDR2 YYNGEE, per germline. The CDR3 loop spans 15 amino acids. The trim removed 1 base at V and 4 bases at J, leaving 6 bases unmatched.

This chain connects TRBV10-1 to TRBJ1-6; D is ambiguous. V was clipped by 3 bases and J by 0 bases, with 24 bases between them. CDR1 is WNHNN, CDR2 SYGVQD, per germline (reference sequence). This CDR3 region has 21 residues. CDR3 loop: CASSDQHVGGSFGSYNSPLHF. CDR3 coding DNA: TGCGCCAGCAGTGACCAACACGTCGGTGGGTCATTTGGCTCCTATAATTCACCCCTCCACTTT.

Worth noting for this clone: Other DNA sequences in this specimen translate into the identical CDR3. This chain links TRBV13 with TRBJ2-5; no definite D call. Trimming cost V 2 bases and J 2 bases, with 0 bases left between them. The CDR3 covers 11 residues. The V gene's germline CDR1 is PRHDT and CDR2 FYEKMQ (reference sequence). CDR3 in amino acids: CASSLQETQYF. In nucleotides, the CDR3 is TGTGCCAGCAGCTTACAAGAGACCCAGTACTTC.

A word on this clone: Other DNA sequences in this specimen translate into the identical CDR3. The V call is TRBV5-4, the J call TRBJ2-2; 7 positions agree with TRBD2. Trimming removed 5 bases from V and 1 base from J; junction bases left unmatched: 2. CDR1 SGHNT and CDR2 YYREEE come from the germline V gene (reference sequence). This CDR3 spans 14 amino acids. CDR3 nucleotides: TGTGCCAGCAGTAGCGGGTTGAACACCGGGGAGCTGTTTTTT. As protein: CASSSGLNTGELFF. Full variable domain (missing parts from reference TRBV5-4 and TRBJ2-2): ETGVTQSPTHLIKTRGQQVTLRCSSQSGHNTVSWYQQALGQGPQFIFQYYREEENGRGNFPPRFSGLQFPNYSSELNVNALELDDSALYLCASSSGLNTGELFFGEGSRLTVL.

Comments on this clone: In the same sample, other DNA sequences code for this CDR3. J is TRBJ2-2 and V is TRBV5-6; D uncertain. Germline loops: CDR1 SGHDT, CDR2 YYEEEE. V was shortened by 0 bases and J by 0 bases, with 3 bases between the two germline ends. This CDR3 is built from 14 residues. The DNA of the CDR3 is TGTGCCAGCAGCTTGGGGCCGAACACCGGGGAGCTGTTTTTT. Amino acids: CASSLGPNTGELFF.

The V and J genes are TRBV4-1 and TRBJ1-3; a weak D match, TRBD1 (5 bases). Germline CDR1 and CDR2: MGHRA and YSYEKL. The CDR3 extends over 15 amino acids. Trimming removed 0 bases from V and 5 bases from J, with 11 bases in between. CDR3 amino acids: CASSQEGEGRNTIYF. The CDR3 DNA reads as TGCGCCAGCAGCCAAGAAGGCGAGGGACGAAACACCATATATTTT.

This sequence joins TRBV7-9 and TRBJ2-7; D ambiguous. Germline CDR1 SEHNR, CDR2 FQNEAQ (reference sequence). The V end lost 1 base, the J end lost 3 bases, and 7 bases lay between the germline ends. The CDR3 extends over 13 amino acids. CDR3 sequence: CASSLGSHYEQYF. In nucleotides, the CDR3 is TGTGCCAGCAGCTTAGGAAGCCACTACGAGCAGTACTTC.

The gene calls are TRBV5-4 and TRBJ2-7; D assignment may be TRBD1 or TRBD2 (5 bases each). Trimming pared 0 bases from V and 7 bases from J, leaving 17 bases between. Germline loops: CDR1 SGHNT, CDR2 YYREEE (reference sequence). This CDR3 has 15 residues. The CDR3 is CASSLAMSGRGEQYF. CDR3 coding DNA: TGTGCCAGCAGCTTGGCCATGTCGGGACGGGGTGAGCAGTACTTC. Filled out from reference TRBV5-4 and TRBJ2-7, the complete variable domain reads ETGVTQSPTHLIKTRGQQVTLRCSSQSGHNTVSWYQQALGQGPQFIFQYYREEENGRGNFPPRFSGLQFPNYSSELNVNALELDDSALYLCASSLAMSGRGEQYFGPGTRLTVT.